The 32 T cell receptor beta chains given below trace back to one sample, sequenced in a study of T cell clones after liver transplantation. The protocol was immunoSEQ multiplex PCR, while the TCRdb copy is restricted to in-frame clones and leaves out a portion. Here the sample spans tens of thousands of clones, about four fifths being singletons. This sample comprised CD4+ T cells from blood, obtained 12 months after liver transplant. Receptors originate from a human patient who received a liver transplant. A share of the T cells may be of graft donor origin.

Only a few counts were recorded for this clone. The genes are TRBV15 and TRBJ2-1, with 12 bases matching TRBD2. The germline V gene has CDR1 LNHNV and CDR2 YYDKDF (reference sequence). The V and J ends lost 5 bases and 8 bases, in that order; junction bases with no gene match: 13. The CDR3 covers 17 residues. This chain's CDR3 is CATSPPLASGRVYEQFF. CDR3 nucleotide sequence: TGTGCCACCAGCCCCCCTTTGGCTAGCGGGAGGGTCTATGAGCAGTTCTTC.

J is TRBJ1-1 and V is TRBV18; the D is unclear. Germline CDR1 and CDR2: KGHSH and LQKENI. Trimming cost V 3 bases and J 1 base, with 15 bases left between them. The CDR3 covers 16 residues. The CDR3 nucleotides read TGTGCCAGCTCACCTCAAGACGGCCCTAGGAACACTGAAGCTTTCTTT. As protein: CASSPQDGPRNTEAFF. Full variable domain (rest looked up from reference TRBV18 and TRBJ1-1): NAGVMQNPRHLVRRRGQEARLRCSPMKGHSHVYWYRQLPEEGLKFMVYLQKENIIDESGMPKERFSAEFPKEGPSILRIQQVVRGDSAAYFCASSPQDGPRNTEAFFGQGTRLTVV.

The J gene is TRBJ1-1, the V gene TRBV7-8; D unclear. Trimming cost V 5 bases and J 1 base, with 8 bases left between them. CDR1 SGHVS and CDR2 FQNEAQ come from the germline V gene. This CDR3 has 13 amino acids. In nucleotides, the CDR3 is TGTGCCAGCAGCCTCCAGACGAACACTGAAGCTTTCTTT. It is translated as CASSLQTNTEAFF.

For the CDR3, the DNA is TGTGCCAGCATTAAGGCAGGGAGCACTGAAGCTTTCTTT. It translates to CASIKAGSTEAFF. The V and J genes are TRBV27 and TRBJ1-1, with a weak D call TRBD1 (5 bases). CDR1 MNHEY and CDR2 SMNVEV come from the germline V gene (reference sequence). This CDR3 spans 13 amino acids. Trimming took 7 bases from V and 4 from J, leaving 13 bases between them.

The genes are TRBV7-9 and TRBJ2-1, with 7 bases lining up with TRBD1. This CDR3 has 16 residues. The germline CDR1 and CDR2 sequences are SEHNR and FQNEAQ (reference sequence). V trimming: 6 bases; J trimming: 7 bases; junction bases outside the gene matches: 15. This CDR3 is CASSRSTSVGQNEQFF. In DNA form, the CDR3 reads TGTGCCAGCAGTCGATCCACTAGTGTGGGACAGAATGAGCAGTTCTTC.

This clone showed up just once. The chain carries TRBV7-8 and TRBJ2-1, with TRBD2 matching over 10 bases. Germline-derived CDR1 and CDR2 are SGHVS and FQNEAQ. With V trimmed by 5 bases and J by 3 bases, 4 bases remained unmatched. This CDR3 is built from 15 residues. CDR3 residues: CASSPGLADYNEQFF. In DNA, the CDR3 is TGTGCCAGCAGCCCCGGACTAGCGGACTACAATGAGCAGTTCTTC.

In this sample, this clone turned up once. The rearrangement joins TRBV4-1 to TRBJ2-7; D is perhaps TRBD1 (6 bases). In germline, CDR1 is MGHRA, CDR2 YSYEKL. This CDR3 comprises 14 residues. V was pared by 6 bases and J by 3 bases, with 15 bases between. For the CDR3, the DNA is TGCGCCAGCAGACTCCAGGGACAAAGCTACGAGCAGTACTTC. The encoded protein is CASRLQGQSYEQYF.

The chain employs TRBV27 and TRBJ1-3; D possibly corresponds to TRBD1 (5 bases). CDR1 and CDR2 (germline): MNHEY, SMNVEV (reference sequence). Trimming removed 6 bases from V and 1 base from J, with 10 bases in between. The CDR3 totals 14 residues. Here the CDR3 DNA reads TGTGCCAGCAGCAGGGCCTCGTCTGGAAACACCATATATTTT. Residues: CASSRASSGNTIYF.

The chain combines TRBV6-1 with TRBJ1-2, with a possible D match to TRBD1 (6 bases). V was cut by 0 bases and J by 4 bases, with 15 bases left in between. Per the germline V gene, CDR1 is MNHNS and CDR2 is SASEGT. The CDR3 is 16 residues long. The CDR3 coding sequence is TGTGCCAGCAGTGAAGCGCCGGGGGGCGTTGGCTATGGCTACACCTTC. Translated, it gives CASSEAPGGVGYGYTF.

The V and J genes are TRBV10-3 and TRBJ2-7, with D possibly called TRBD1 or TRBD2 (5 bases each). The ends were cut back, 6 bases at V and 3 bases at J, with 15 bases in the middle. This CDR3 region has 14 residues. Germline CDR1 ENHRY, CDR2 SYGVKD. CDR3: CAIRDTGTFYEQYF. The CDR3 nucleotides read TGTGCCATCAGGGATACCGGGACCTTCTACGAGCAGTACTTC.

Note on this clone: Compared with germline, one end of the junction differs, possibly owing to a read error. The gene calls are TRBV7-7 and TRBJ2-1, with TRBD2 identical over 7 bases. CDR1 is SSHAT, CDR2 FNYEAQ, per germline (reference sequence). The CDR3 is 16 residues long. CDR3 amino acids: CASSLNPASGYNEQFF. In nucleotides, the CDR3 is TGTGCTAGCAGCTTAAACCCCGCTAGCGGATACAATGAGCAGTTCTTC.

CDR3 DNA sequence: TGTGCCACATGGGAAGGGTCCGGCGAGCAGTACTTC. This translates into CATWEGSGEQYF. This sequence joins TRBV28 and TRBJ2-7; D not certain. The CDR3 totals 12 residues. Germline V gene sequence: CDR1 MDHEN, CDR2 SYDVKM. With 10 bases removed from V and 6 bases from J, the gap between germline ends came to 16 bases.

This clone appeared once. V is TRBV11-2 and J is TRBJ2-5; D gene unclear. The ends were cut back, 3 bases at V and 1 base at J, with 0 bases in the middle. Germline V lookup: CDR1 SGHAT, CDR2 FQNNGV. This CDR3 is built from 11 residues. The CDR3 nucleotides are TGTGCCAGCAGCTTCCAAGAGACCCAGTACTTC. Its translation is CASSFQETQYF.

This clone came up a few times. The chain's CDR3 is CASSPWGSSTDTQYF. DNA for the CDR3: TGTGCCAGCAGCCCCTGGGGCAGTAGCACAGATACGCAGTATTTT. The genes are TRBV11-3 and TRBJ2-3; perhaps TRBD1 as D (5 bases). Germline V gene sequence: CDR1 SGHNT, CDR2 YENEEA. Between the trimmed V and J ends, which lost 5 bases and 0 bases, there was a span of 12 bases. CDR3 length equals 15 residues.

This chain links TRBV5-1 with TRBJ2-7, with 9 nucleotides matching TRBD1. This CDR3 is built from 13 residues. In germline, CDR1 is SGHRS, CDR2 YFSETQ. The V and J ends lost 5 bases and 6 bases, in that order; junction bases with no gene match: 6. CDR3 sequence: CASRTGGNAEQYF. CDR3 sequence (DNA): TGCGCCAGCAGGACAGGGGGTAACGCCGAGCAGTACTTC.

V and J are TRBV5-6 and TRBJ1-3; perhaps TRBD1 as D (5 bases). Trimming took 0 bases from V and 0 from J, leaving 7 bases between them. This CDR3 is 15 amino acids long. CDR1 is SGHDT and CDR2 is YYEEEE in the germline V gene. For the CDR3, the DNA is TGTGCCAGCAGCTTGGGACAGACCTCTGGAAACACCATATATTTT. Its protein is CASSLGQTSGNTIYF.

This rearrangement joins TRBV6-5 to TRBJ2-5; a weak D match, TRBD1 (5 bases). This CDR3 is 15 amino acids long. V was shortened by 6 bases and J by 3 bases, with 17 bases between the two germline ends. Germline V CDR1 and CDR2: MNHEY, SVGAGI. The CDR3 nucleotides are TGTGCCAGCAGCCGCTTTAGCCCAGGGAAAGAGACCCAGTACTTC. This sequence encodes CASSRFSPGKETQYF.

The V call is TRBV5-1, the J call TRBJ1-2; D remains unclear. CDR3 length equals 15 residues. Trimming pared 0 bases from V and 6 bases from J, leaving 15 bases between. The germline V gene has CDR1 SGHRS and CDR2 YFSETQ. CDR3 in DNA: TGCGCCAGCAGCTTGGTTGAAGGGAGGTCGAATGGCTACACCTTC. Protein product: CASSLVEGRSNGYTF.

This clone showed up just once. The rearrangement joins TRBV5-4 to TRBJ2-1, with D perhaps matching TRBD2 (6 bases). Germline V gene data show CDR1 as SGHNT and CDR2 as YYREEE (reference sequence). This CDR3 region has 13 residues. Trimming removed 8 bases at V and 7 bases at J, with 16 bases between. CDR3 residues: CASFVRAGNEQFF. The DNA for the CDR3 is TGTGCCAGTTTTGTCCGGGCGGGGAATGAGCAGTTCTTC.

This chain uses TRBV7-2 with TRBJ2-2; D may be TRBD2 (5 bases). V was shortened by 1 base and J by 2 bases, with 8 bases between the two germline ends. The CDR3 length is 15 residues. CDR1 is SGHTA and CDR2 is FQGNSA in the germline V gene. The CDR3 bases are TGTGCCAGCAGCTTAGGGAGGACCAACACCGGGGAGCTGTTTTTT. Protein: CASSLGRTNTGELFF. The full variable domain, rest sourced from reference TRBV7-2 and TRBJ2-2, is GAGVSQSPSNKVTEKGKDVELRCDPISGHTALYWYRQSLGQGLEFLIYFQGNSAPDKSGLPSDRFSAERTGGSVSTLTIQRTQQEDSAVYLCASSLGRTNTGELFFGEGSRLTVL.

The chain carries TRBV9 and TRBJ2-7; TRBD2 aligns across 9 bases. This CDR3 has 14 residues. Trimming at V came to 0 bases and at J to 8 bases, leaving 6 bases not matched to a gene. The germline V gene has CDR1 SGDLS and CDR2 YYNGEE. The CDR3 nucleotides are TGTGCCAGCAGCGTAGGTGCGGGAGGGCCCAAGCAGTACTTC. Translation gives CASSVGAGGPKQYF. The variable domain in full, with the rest retrieved from reference TRBV9 and TRBJ2-7, is DSGVTQTPKHLITATGQRVTLRCSPRSGDLSVYWYQQSLDQGLQFLIQYYNGEERAKGNILERFSAQQFPDLHSELNLSSLELGDSALYFCASSVGAGGPKQYFGPGTRLTVT.

A single count supports this clone. J is TRBJ2-3 and V is TRBV14, with D possibly called TRBD1 or TRBD2 (5 bases each). V shed 5 bases and J shed 1 base, with 7 bases lying between them. Germline CDR1 reads SGHDN; CDR2 reads FVKESK. The CDR3 sequence is 13 residues long. CDR3 DNA: TGTGCCAGCAGCAAGGGACGCACAGATACGCAGTATTTT. Its translation: CASSKGRTDTQYF.

V usage is TRBV27 and J usage is TRBJ2-7; D is tentatively TRBD1 or TRBD2 (6 bases each). The CDR3 has 15 amino acids. V lost 5 bases and J lost 3, with 17 bases in between. Germline CDR1 MNHEY, CDR2 SMNVEV (reference sequence). The CDR3 is CASSPGAGDFYEQYF. The DNA for the CDR3 is TGTGCCAGCAGTCCCGGCGCAGGGGACTTCTACGAGCAGTACTTC.

In its sample, this clone was seen a few times. The chain combines TRBV7-2 with TRBJ1-1; TRBD1 might be the D (6 bases). The CDR3 length is 13 residues. The V gene lost 6 bases and the J gene lost 3 bases, with 11 bases spanning the gap. Germline V gene sequence: CDR1 SGHTA, CDR2 FQGNSA. CDR3 nucleotide sequence: TGTGCCAGCAGAGTACAGGGCTACACTGAAGCTTTCTTT. This gives the protein CASRVQGYTEAFF.

The gene calls are TRBV5-4 and TRBJ2-1; TRBD2 aligns across 9 bases. From germline, CDR1 is SGHNT and CDR2 YYREEE (reference sequence). This CDR3 has 15 residues. J was trimmed by 6 bases and V by 1 base; bases with no gene match: 5. CDR3 protein: CASSLPRTSANEQFF. Here the CDR3 DNA reads TGTGCCAGCAGCTTGCCCAGGACTAGCGCCAATGAGCAGTTCTTC.

The chain is built from TRBV5-1 and TRBJ2-3; 7 nucleotides agree with TRBD2. Germline V CDR1 and CDR2: SGHRS, YFSETQ. This CDR3 has 14 residues. J was trimmed by 0 bases and V by 6 bases; bases with no gene match: 4. The CDR3 DNA follows: TGCGCCAGCACCAGCGGGGCTAGCACAGATACGCAGTATTTT. It translates to CASTSGASTDTQYF.

This clone was recorded once. This chain links TRBV27 with TRBJ2-7; D might be TRBD2 (5 bases). Germline CDR1 is MNHEY and CDR2 is SMNVEV (reference sequence). Trimming stripped 3 bases from V and 9 bases from J, with 27 bases between. The CDR3 is 17 residues long. CDR3 sequence: CASSFRSGDPSVEGQYF. CDR3 nucleotides: TGTGCCAGCAGTTTTAGGTCTGGAGACCCCTCTGTAGAGGGGCAGTACTTC.

The chain recombines TRBV19 with TRBJ1-5; D perhaps matches TRBD1 (5 bases). V lost 3 bases to trimming and J lost 1 base, with 13 bases between them. Germline V gives CDR1 LNHDA, CDR2 SQIVND (reference sequence). CDR3 length equals 16 residues. The CDR3 sequence is CASSIYYRQSNQPQHF. The DNA for the CDR3 is TGTGCCAGTAGTATCTACTATCGACAGAGCAATCAGCCCCAGCATTTT.

V is TRBV7-2 and J is TRBJ2-5; 7 bases are a match to TRBD2. The CDR3 spans 16 residues. The V and J ends lost 1 base and 5 bases, in that order; junction bases with no gene match: 10. Per germline, CDR1 SGHTA and CDR2 FQGNSA. The DNA for the CDR3 is TGTGCCAGCAGCTTAGGAGTGGCGGGAGTGGGGGAGACCCAGTACTTC. Residues: CASSLGVAGVGETQYF. Full variable domain (rest looked up from reference TRBV7-2 and TRBJ2-5): GAGVSQSPSNKVTEKGKDVELRCDPISGHTALYWYRQSLGQGLEFLIYFQGNSAPDKSGLPSDRFSAERTGGSVSTLTIQRTQQEDSAVYLCASSLGVAGVGETQYFGPGTRLLVL.

The chain links TRBV10-3 to TRBJ1-1; D is possibly TRBD1 (5 bases). V was cut by 0 bases and J by 7 bases, with 21 bases left in between. This CDR3 is 17 amino acids long. Germline V gene sequence: CDR1 ENHRY, CDR2 SYGVKD. This chain's CDR3 is CAISESNPIQEGIEAFF. For the CDR3, the DNA is TGTGCCATCAGTGAGTCGAATCCCATCCAGGAGGGGATTGAAGCTTTCTTT.

This chain uses TRBV5-6 with TRBJ1-2; D perhaps matches TRBD1 (6 bases). CDR3 length: 15 residues. The germline gives CDR1 SGHDT, CDR2 YYEEEE. Trimming cost V 2 bases and J 3 bases, with 14 bases left between them. CDR3 sequence: CASSFSRGADYGYTF. CDR3 DNA sequence: TGTGCCAGCAGCTTCTCCCGGGGGGCCGACTATGGCTACACCTTC.

CDR3 nucleotides: TGTGCCAGTAGTATACTATCTGGTGGGGGATACGAGCAGTACTTC. Amino acids: CASSILSGGGYEQYF. This chain links TRBV19 with TRBJ2-7, with D possibly called TRBD1 or TRBD2 (5 bases each). The germline V and J ends were trimmed by 2 bases and 4 bases, with 15 bases remaining between them. The CDR3 sequence is 15 residues long. The germline gives CDR1 LNHDA, CDR2 SQIVND (reference sequence).